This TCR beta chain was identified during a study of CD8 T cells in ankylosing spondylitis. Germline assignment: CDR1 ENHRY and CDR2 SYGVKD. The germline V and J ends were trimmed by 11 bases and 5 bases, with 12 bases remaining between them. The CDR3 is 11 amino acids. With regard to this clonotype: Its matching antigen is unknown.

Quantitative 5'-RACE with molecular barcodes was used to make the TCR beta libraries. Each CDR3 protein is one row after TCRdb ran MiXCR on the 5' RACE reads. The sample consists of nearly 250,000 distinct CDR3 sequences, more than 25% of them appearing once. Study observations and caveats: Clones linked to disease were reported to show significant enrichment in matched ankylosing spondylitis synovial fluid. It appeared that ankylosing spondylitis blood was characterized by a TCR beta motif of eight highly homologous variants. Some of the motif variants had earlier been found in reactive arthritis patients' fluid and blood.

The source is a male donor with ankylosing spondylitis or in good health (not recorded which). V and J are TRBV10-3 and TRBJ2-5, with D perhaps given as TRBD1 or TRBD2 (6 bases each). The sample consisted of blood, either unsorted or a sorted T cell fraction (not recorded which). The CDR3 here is CASRRGETQYF. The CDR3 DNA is TGTGCCTCCCGGAGGGGGGAGACCCAGTACTTC.